Listed below are T cell receptor beta chains from one sample, sequenced in a study of technical replicates of blood from a handful of donors. Sequencing was performed with immunoSEQ multiplex PCR; in TCRdb, only in-frame clones are kept and a portion is missing. The table records tens of thousands of clones, roughly nine tenths of them present only once. Material for sequencing was T cells isolated from PBMCs. The receptors shown here come from a human donor in good health. CDR3s include the opening cysteine and the closing phenylalanine or tryptophan. The D gene is left open where the match is weak. The size field is filled for only some rows; it gives once, few, many or a size class.

J,V,D,size,DNA,CDR3
TRBJ2-2,TRBV9,.,.,TGTGCCAGCAGCGTAGGTGGGCAGGCCGCGAACACCGGGGAGCTGTTTTTT,CASSVGGQAANTGELFF
TRBJ1-1,TRBV4-1,.,.,TGCGCCAGCAGCCAAGTTGTCCTTCAGGCCAATCCTGAAGCTTTCTTT,CASSQVVLQANPEAFF
TRBJ1-1,TRBV18,TRBD1,.,TGTGCCAGCTCAAACGGACAGGGGAGGATTAAGAACACTGAAGCTTTCTTT,CASSNGQGRIKNTEAFF
TRBJ1-1,TRBV7-6,TRBD1,.,TGTGCCAGCAGCTTAGGGACAGGGGGCGAAGCTTTCTTT,CASSLGTGGEAFF
TRBJ2-1,TRBV7-8,TRBD2,.,TGTGCCAGCAGTCGTCTAGCGGGAGGTGGGGAGCAGTTCTTC,CASSRLAGGGEQFF
TRBJ2-7,TRBV2,.,.,TGTGCCAGCAGTACCGGACACCCCTCTGGCGAGCAGTACTTC,CASSTGHPSGEQYF
TRBJ1-2,TRBV6-5,TRBD1,.,TGTGCCAGCAGCCCCCACAGGGGGAGCTATGGCTACACCTTC,CASSPHRGSYGYTF
TRBJ1-3,TRBV5-1,.,.,TGCGCCAGCAGCTTGGAGGGGTCCAAGGCGAGTACTGGAAACACCATATATTTT,CASSLEGSKASTGNTIYF
TRBJ1-5,TRBV7-9,TRBD1,.,TGTGCCAGCGGAGAGGGGGCGCATAAACAGCCCCAGCATTTT,CASGEGAHKQPQHF
TRBJ2-1,TRBV7-9,.,.,TGTGCCAGCAGCCCGGGGATAGAATCATACAATGAGCAGTTCTTC,CASSPGIESYNEQFF
TRBJ2-2,TRBV9,.,.,TGTGCCAGTTCGTACGGTCCGAGCGCCGGGGAGCTGTTTTTT,CASSYGPSAGELFF
TRBJ2-1,TRBV19,.,.,TGTGCCAGTAGCGAGCCGTCCCGGTCCTACAATGAGCAGTTCTTC,CASSEPSRSYNEQFF
TRBJ1-1,TRBV4-1,TRBD1,.,TGCGCCAGCACTGTTAACCCTGGACAGGGGGCTACTGAAGCTTTCTTT,CASTVNPGQGATEAFF
TRBJ2-7,TRBV7-9,.,once,TGTGCCAGCAGCTTAGCAGACATCTACGAGCAGTACTTC,CASSLADIYEQYF